Listed below are T cell receptor beta chains from one sample, sequenced in a study of T cells in localized non-small cell lung cancer. Assay: immunoSEQ multiplex PCR; the TCRdb copy retains only in-frame clones and omits some. The sample yields over 15,000 clones, approximately 90% seen once. The source was peripheral blood, collected before any cancer treatment. The source is a male donor aged 60 or older with stage II squamous cell lung carcinoma. Both conserved end residues are part of each CDR3. D genes are given only for firm matches. Some rows have no size entry. The others give once, few or many, or a class for an expanded clone.

D gene,V gene,clone size,J gene,CDR3 DNA,CDR3 protein
TRBD1,TRBV18,.,TRBJ1-1,TGTGCCAGCTCACCATCCCCGGGACAGGGAACTGAAGCTTTCTTT,CASSPSPGQGTEAFF
TRBD2,TRBV27,.,TRBJ2-7,TGTGCCAGCAGTTCCGGACTAGCCTACGAGCAGTACTTC,CASSSGLAYEQYF
TRBD2,TRBV28,.,TRBJ2-5,TGTGCCAGCAGGGGACTAGCGAAAGAGACCCAGTACTTC,CASRGLAKETQYF
TRBD2,TRBV5-6,.,TRBJ2-4,TGTGCCAGCAGCTTGGCGGGGGGCAAAAACATTCAGTACTTC,CASSLAGGKNIQYF
TRBD1,TRBV5-4,.,TRBJ2-1,TGTGCCAGCAGCCAAGGGACAGGCAAACACAATGAGCAGTTCTTC,CASSQGTGKHNEQFF
TRBD1,TRBV18,few,TRBJ2-2,TGTGCCAGCTCACCCTGGACAGGGGTTACCGGGGAGCTGTTTTTT,CASSPWTGVTGELFF
TRBD2,TRBV5-4,.,TRBJ2-1,TGTGCCAGCAGCTTGGGTAGCGGGAGAAACAATGAGCAGTTCTTC,CASSLGSGRNNEQFF
.,TRBV6-6,few,TRBJ2-3,TGTGCCAGCAGTTACTCTGACAGCAGGGGCACAGATACGCAGTATTTT,CASSYSDSRGTDTQYF
.,TRBV28,.,TRBJ2-2,TGTGCCATTACGGCCGGCGGGGAGCTGTTTTTT,CAITAGGELFF
TRBD1,TRBV28,.,TRBJ1-1,TGTGCCAGCAGTATAGCCGGGACAGGGTCGACTGAAGCTTTCTTT,CASSIAGTGSTEAFF
.,TRBV7-2,few,TRBJ2-3,TGTGCCAGCCGGGGGGCAGGTACGCAGTATTTT,CASRGAGTQYF
.,TRBV7-8,.,TRBJ2-3,TGTGCCAGCAGCTTTTCCCACACAGATACGCAGTATTTT,CASSFSHTDTQYF
TRBD1,TRBV5-1,.,TRBJ2-2,TGCGCCAGCAGCTTCCGACTTCAATCCCGGGACAGGGACGGCACCGGGGAGCTGTTTTTT,CASSFRLQSRDRDGTGELFF
TRBD2,TRBV5-1,.,TRBJ2-5,TGCGCCAGCAGCCCCCGGACTAGCGGGAAAGAGACCCAGTACTTC,CASSPRTSGKETQYF
TRBD2,TRBV27,.,TRBJ2-7,TGTGCCAGCAGTAACTTAGCGGGTTTCTCCTACGAGCAGTACTTC,CASSNLAGFSYEQYF
.,TRBV5-1,.,TRBJ2-7,TGCGCCAGCAGCGAGAACTACGAGCAGTACTTC,CASSENYEQYF
TRBD1,TRBV28,.,TRBJ1-3,TGTGCCAGCAGTCCCCCGGGACAGGGGGCCCCAGGAAACACCATATATTTT,CASSPPGQGAPGNTIYF
TRBD2,TRBV5-1,.,TRBJ2-3,TGCGCCAGCAGCCTGGGACTAGCGGATATCTTCACAGATACGCAGTATTTT,CASSLGLADIFTDTQYF
.,TRBV5-5,.,TRBJ1-1,TGTGCCAGCAGCTGGGGGGCGTGGAACACTGAAGCTTTCTTT,CASSWGAWNTEAFF
.,TRBV25-1,once,TRBJ2-7,TGTGCCAGCAGTGAGAATGGGTTGGTGCAGTACTTC,CASSENGLVQYF
.,TRBV10-2,.,TRBJ1-1,TGCGCCAGCCAGGCCGCTCGGGGCGGGGAAGCTTTCTTT,CASQAARGGEAFF
.,TRBV19,.,TRBJ2-7,TGTGCCAGTAGTATAGATCTCGGCGGGCATTCCTACGAGCAGTACTTC,CASSIDLGGHSYEQYF
TRBD2,TRBV7-2,once,TRBJ2-1,TGTGCCAGCAGCCCCTTAGCGGGAGGGCCGGCCGAGCAGTTCTTC,CASSPLAGGPAEQFF